The following is a TCR beta chain sequence with its context. The protocol was immunoSEQ multiplex PCR, while the TCRdb copy is restricted to in-frame clones and leaves out a portion. The sample yields hundreds of thousands of clones, around 90% seen once. The germline V gene encodes CDR1 SGHRS and CDR2 YFSETQ. The CDR3 is made up of 15 amino acids. Trimming removed 0 bases from V and 8 bases from J, with 14 bases in between. This specimen comes from a study of control samples from healthy donors and cancer patients. The sequencing sample was made of PBMCs. The chain links TRBV5-1 to TRBJ1-4; possibly TRBD1 for D (6 bases). This TCR was recovered from a man between 40 and 49 years old with head and neck cancer. The CDR3 spells CASSLGGGLGEKLFF. The DNA of the CDR3 is TGCGCCAGCAGCTTGGGTGGGGGGCTTGGAGAAAAACTGTTTTTT. The variable domain in full, completed from reference TRBV5-1 and TRBJ1-4, reads KAGVTQTPRYLIKTRGQQVTLSCSPISGHRSVSWYQQTPGQGLQFLFEYFSETQRNKGNFPGRFSGRQFSNSRSEMNVSTLELGDSALYLCASSLGGGLGEKLFFGSGTQLSVL.